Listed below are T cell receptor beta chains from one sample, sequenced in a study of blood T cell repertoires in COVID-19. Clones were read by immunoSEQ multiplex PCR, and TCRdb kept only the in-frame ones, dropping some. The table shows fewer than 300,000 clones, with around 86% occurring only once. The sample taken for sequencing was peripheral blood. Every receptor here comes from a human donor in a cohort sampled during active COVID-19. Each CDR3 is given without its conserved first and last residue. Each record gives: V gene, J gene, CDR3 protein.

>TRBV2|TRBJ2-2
ASSETLLNTGELF
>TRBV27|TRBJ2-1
ASQRLGYNEQF
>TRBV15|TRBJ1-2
ATSVGTDYGYT
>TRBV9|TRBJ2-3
ASSVVAVGTDTQY
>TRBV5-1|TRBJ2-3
ASSLGDRGMTDTQY
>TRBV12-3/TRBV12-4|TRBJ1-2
ASSRDRLYGYT
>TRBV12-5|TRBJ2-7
ARLMDRDQFGYEQY
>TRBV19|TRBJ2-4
ASSASTSGNIQY
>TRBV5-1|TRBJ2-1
ASSWGGLAGGYNEQF
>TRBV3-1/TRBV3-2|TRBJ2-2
ASSLSRIAGETGELF
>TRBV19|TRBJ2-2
ASSLQGSTGELF
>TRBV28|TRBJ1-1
ASRLTSGTEAF
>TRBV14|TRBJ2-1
ASSQNPLNEQF
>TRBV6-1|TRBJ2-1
ASSGAWTGGSNEQF
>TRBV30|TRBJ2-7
AWSGQSAVYEQY
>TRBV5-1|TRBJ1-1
ASSFGDSQVVGSQAF
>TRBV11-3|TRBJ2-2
ASSLGVGGSLTGELF
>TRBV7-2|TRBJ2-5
ASSPGNQETQY
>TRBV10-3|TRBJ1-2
AISESQGGYGYT
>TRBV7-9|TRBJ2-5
ASSLALAGSETQY
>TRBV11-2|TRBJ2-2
ASSLGLAGTGELF
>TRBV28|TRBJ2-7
ASKGASSYEQY
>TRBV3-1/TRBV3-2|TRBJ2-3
ASSYATSLGSPDTQY
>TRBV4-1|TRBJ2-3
ASSQASDTQY
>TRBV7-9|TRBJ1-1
ASSSTGAAEAF
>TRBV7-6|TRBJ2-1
ASSPQGLAGASEQF
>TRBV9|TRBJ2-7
ASSAGTTSSYEQY
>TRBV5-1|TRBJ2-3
ASSLLGTGVDTQY
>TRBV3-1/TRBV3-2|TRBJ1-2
ASSRGQGSGYT
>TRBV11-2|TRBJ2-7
ASSLGLAGYYEQY
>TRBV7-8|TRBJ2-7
ASSPTGQTYEQY
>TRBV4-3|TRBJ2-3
ASSQDRASPADTQY
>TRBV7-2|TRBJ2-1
ASSLGGLAVNEQF
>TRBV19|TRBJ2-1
ASRVAGPRYNEQF
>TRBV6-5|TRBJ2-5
ASNLRARGLETQY
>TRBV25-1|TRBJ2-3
ASSDTREMVDTQY
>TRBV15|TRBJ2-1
ATSRVGRGHRVGNEQF
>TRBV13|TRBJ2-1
ASNKWTRGNEQF
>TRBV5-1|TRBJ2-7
ASSLGTTNYEQY
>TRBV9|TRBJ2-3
ASSGHLFGSSTDTQY
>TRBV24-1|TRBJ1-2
ATSETGQGLGYT
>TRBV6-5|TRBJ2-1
ASTLLGPGDEQF
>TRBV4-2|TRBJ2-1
ASSPDSLAGGSYNEQF
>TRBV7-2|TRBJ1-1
ASSFDPSNTEAF
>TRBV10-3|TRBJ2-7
AISGGLAGGNEQY
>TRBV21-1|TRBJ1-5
ASSTEKEIPSAHQPQH
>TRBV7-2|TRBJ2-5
ASSEGQQKETQY
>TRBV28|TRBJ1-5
ASSFTGPVGGSQH
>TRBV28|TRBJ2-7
ATLDHSYEQY
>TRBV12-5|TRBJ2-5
ASGLSGGRETQY
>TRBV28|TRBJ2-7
ASSSPSTTSGRDYEQY
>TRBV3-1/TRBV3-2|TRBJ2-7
ASSQAGADYEQY